These 20 T cell receptor beta chains came from one sample sequenced in a study of CD4 T cells in relation to SARS-CoV-2 and coronaviruses. TCRdb's copy holds only in-frame clones and misses some; the assay was immunoSEQ multiplex PCR. This sample has 60,000 to 75,000 clones, with approximately 93% found just once. CD4+ T cells from unexposed donors were obtained before the COVID-19 pandemic (2011-2018). The sequenced sample consisted of naive CD4+ T cells from PBMCs. Noted subset: naive CD4+ T cells isolated by negative enrichment. The source of these receptors is a human donor in good health.

The chain has TRBV5-1 and TRBJ2-5; tentatively, D is TRBD1 or TRBD2 (5 bases each). The germline V gene has CDR1 SGHRS and CDR2 YFSETQ. This CDR3 region has 15 residues. The ends were cut back, 0 bases at V and 1 base at J, with 10 bases in the middle. CDR3 bases: TGCGCCAGCAGCTTGGCCGTGGGGGTCCAAGAGACCCAGTACTTC. Protein product: CASSLAVGVQETQYF.

The rearrangement links TRBV5-1 to TRBJ2-2; 11 nucleotides match TRBD1. Unmatched junction bases numbered 10, after V lost 2 bases and J lost 7 bases. This CDR3 spans 17 amino acids. Germline V gene lookup returns CDR1 SGHRS and CDR2 YFSETQ. The CDR3 DNA reads TGCGCCAGCAGCTTCGGGAGCGGGACAGGGGGAATCGGGGAGCTGTTTTTT. Amino acid sequence: CASSFGSGTGGIGELFF.

The chain is built from TRBV28 and TRBJ2-1; no reliable D call. The CDR3 runs 11 residues. Trimming removed 3 bases from V and 7 bases from J, with 4 bases in between. CDR1 is MDHEN, CDR2 SYDVKM, per germline. In DNA, the CDR3 is TGTGCCAGCAGTTTTTTTAATGAGCAGTTCTTC. This gives the protein CASSFFNEQFF.

V is TRBV15 and J is TRBJ2-7; 9 positions match TRBD2. V was clipped by 10 bases and J by 1 base; unmatched bases: 14. Germline values: CDR1 LNHNV, CDR2 YYDKDF (reference sequence). This CDR3 comprises 16 residues. CDR3 in amino acids: CASGRGGSRGSYEQYF. The CDR3 DNA follows: TGTGCCAGCGGGAGGGGGGGGTCGAGGGGATCCTACGAGCAGTACTTC.

V is TRBV28 and J is TRBJ1-5; TRBD1 might be the D (6 bases). Germline values: CDR1 MDHEN, CDR2 SYDVKM. V shed 6 bases and J shed 7 bases, with 16 bases lying between them. This CDR3 is built from 14 residues. The CDR3: CASSLTGPKQPQHF. CDR3 coding DNA: TGTGCCAGCAGCCTCACAGGGCCTAAGCAGCCCCAGCATTTT.

The V and J genes are TRBV19 and TRBJ2-7; no clear D. From germline, CDR1 is LNHDA and CDR2 SQIVND (reference sequence). This CDR3 is 13 amino acids long. Deletions cut 2 bases from V and 6 bases from J, with 11 bases between. The CDR3 DNA reads TGTGCCAGTAGTATAAGGGAATGGGGCGAGCAGTACTTC. The encoded protein is CASSIREWGEQYF. The whole variable domain, filled in from reference TRBV19 and TRBJ2-7, reads DGGITQSPKYLFRKEGQNVTLSCEQNLNHDAMYWYRQDPGQGLRLIYYSQIVNDFQKGDIAEGYSVSREKKESFPLTVTSAQKNPTAFYLCASSIREWGEQYFGPGTRLTVT.

This chain joins TRBV7-2 and TRBJ2-7; D is possibly TRBD2 (6 bases). The CDR3 sequence is 14 residues long. Germline assignment: CDR1 SGHTA and CDR2 FQGNSA. V was cut by 7 bases and J by 5 bases, with 18 bases left in between. CDR3 DNA: TGTGCCAGCACCCCTATCGGGGGTTACCACGAGCAGTACTTC. Amino acids: CASTPIGGYHEQYF. Complete variable domain (other parts from reference TRBV7-2 and TRBJ2-7): GAGVSQSPSNKVTEKGKDVELRCDPISGHTALYWYRQSLGQGLEFLIYFQGNSAPDKSGLPSDRFSAERTGGSVSTLTIQRTQQEDSAVYLCASTPIGGYHEQYFGPGTRLTVT.

This chain uses TRBV11-2 with TRBJ1-2, with TRBD1 identical over 7 bases. V lost 0 bases to trimming and J lost 4 bases; unmatched junction nucleotides: 8. The CDR3 consists of 16 residues. From germline, CDR1 is SGHAT and CDR2 FQNNGV. In nucleotides, the CDR3 is TGTGCCAGCAGCTTAGATGGGGCAGGGGGATTCTATGGCTACACCTTC. It is translated as CASSLDGAGGFYGYTF.

The chain couples TRBV5-5 to TRBJ1-2; maybe TRBD1 (5 bases). Germline loops: CDR1 SGHKS, CDR2 YYEKEE (reference sequence). Trimming took off 0 bases at V and 0 bases at J, with 6 bases between the two ends. CDR3 size: 14 residues. CDR3 sequence reads: CASSLDRSNYGYTF. The CDR3 DNA reads as TGTGCCAGCAGCTTGGACAGGTCTAACTATGGCTACACCTTC.

The rearrangement joins TRBV9 to TRBJ2-7; TRBD1 or TRBD2 may be the D gene (6 bases each). Between the trimmed V and J ends, which lost 10 bases and 3 bases, there was a span of 20 bases. This CDR3 has 14 amino acids. Germline V CDR1 and CDR2: SGDLS, YYNGEE. CDR3 amino acids: CAARWGRELYEQYF. The DNA of the CDR3 is TGTGCCGCGCGGTGGGGGCGGGAACTCTACGAGCAGTACTTC. The full variable domain, its missing parts supplied by reference TRBV9 and TRBJ2-7, is DSGVTQTPKHLITATGQRVTLRCSPRSGDLSVYWYQQSLDQGLQFLIQYYNGEERAKGNILERFSAQQFPDLHSELNLSSLELGDSALYFCAARWGRELYEQYFGPGTRLTVT.

The rearrangement uses TRBV28 and TRBJ2-7; possible D gene TRBD1, 5 bases. The CDR3 extends over 12 amino acids. V lost 7 bases to trimming and J lost 6 bases, with 13 bases between them. Per germline, CDR1 MDHEN and CDR2 SYDVKM. CDR3 protein: CASKLPGFEQYF. The CDR3 DNA reads TGTGCCAGCAAACTCCCAGGGTTCGAGCAGTACTTC.

The chain employs TRBV6-6 and TRBJ1-5, with D uncertain. Trimming left V 0 bases short and J 4 bases short, with 7 bases between. The CDR3 has 14 residues. Germline V gene lookup returns CDR1 MNHNY and CDR2 SVGAGI (reference sequence). CDR3 bases: TGTGCCAGCAGTTACTCAAGCGTGAATCAGCCCCAGCATTTT. As protein: CASSYSSVNQPQHF.

J is TRBJ1-1 and V is TRBV10-3; 8 bases match TRBD1. Germline trimming cut 6 bases from V and 5 bases from J; bases unmatched to any gene: 8. CDR3 length: 14 amino acids. Germline V gene lookup returns CDR1 ENHRY and CDR2 SYGVKD. CDR3 coding DNA: TGTGCCATCAGCCTACAGGGGGTGGGAACTGAAGCTTTCTTT. Its protein is CAISLQGVGTEAFF.

The chain employs TRBV28 and TRBJ2-7; possibly TRBD1 for D (6 bases). The germline gives CDR1 MDHEN, CDR2 SYDVKM. The germline V and J ends were trimmed by 6 bases and 5 bases, with 11 bases remaining between them. There are 12 residues in the CDR3. Here the CDR3 DNA reads TGTGCCAGCAGACCCACAGGGAACGAGCAGTACTTC. It is translated as CASRPTGNEQYF.

This clone was recorded once. V is TRBV6-5 and J is TRBJ2-7; the D is unclear. CDR3 length: 15 residues. Looked up from germline, CDR1 is MNHEY and CDR2 is SVGAGI. V shed 0 bases and J shed 7 bases, with 16 bases lying between them. The CDR3 here is CASSYSTWAAGEQYF. The CDR3 DNA reads TGTGCCAGCAGTTACTCGACTTGGGCCGCAGGTGAGCAGTACTTC.

V is TRBV15 and J is TRBJ1-4; TRBD1 is a possible D gene (6 bases). Trimming took off 1 base at V and 4 bases at J, with 10 bases between the two ends. The CDR3 sequence is 15 residues long. CDR1 and CDR2 (germline): LNHNV, YYDKDF (reference sequence). The CDR3: CATSRGTAINEKLFF. CDR3 DNA: TGTGCCACCAGCAGAGGGACAGCTATTAATGAAAAACTGTTTTTT.

V usage is TRBV7-6 and J usage is TRBJ1-5, with TRBD1 as a possible D gene (6 bases). The V and J ends lost 3 bases and 4 bases respectively, with 10 bases between them. This CDR3 contains 14 residues. Per the germline V gene, CDR1 is SGHVS and CDR2 is FNYEAQ. CDR3 sequence reads: CASSLGRGNQPQHF. The DNA of the CDR3 is TGTGCCAGCAGCTTGGGAAGGGGGAATCAGCCCCAGCATTTT.

J is TRBJ2-1 and V is TRBV9, with D perhaps TRBD2 (6 bases). This CDR3 spans 15 amino acids. V was clipped by 0 bases and J by 4 bases, with 11 bases between them. CDR1 SGDLS and CDR2 YYNGEE come from the germline V gene. CDR3 coding DNA: TGTGCCAGCAGCGTAGTGGACGGGAGTTACAATGAGCAGTTCTTC. Residues: CASSVVDGSYNEQFF.

J is TRBJ1-2 and V is TRBV29-1, with unresolved D. Trimming shortened V by 0 bases and J by 3 bases, and 11 bases separated the two germline ends. CDR1 and CDR2 from the germline V gene are SQVTM and ANQGSEA. The CDR3 runs to 14 residues. CDR3 amino acids: CSVEDQAGYYGYTF. The DNA of the CDR3 is TGCAGCGTTGAAGATCAGGCAGGTTACTATGGCTACACCTTC.

V and J are TRBV7-2 and TRBJ1-5; D not resolved. The CDR3 extends over 12 amino acids. Trimming took 4 bases from V and 3 from J, leaving 4 bases between them. In germline, CDR1 is SGHTA, CDR2 FQGNSA. The CDR3 DNA is TGTGCCAGCAGCTCCCTCAATCAGCCCCAGCATTTT. Amino acids: CASSSLNQPQHF.